What follows are 27 T cell receptor beta chains derived from one specimen sequenced in a study of blood T cells in healthy people across ages. PCR was performed a second time for about 7 to 11 cycles using a sample-barcoded 5' primer and a J-beta primer mix. TCRdb re-analysed the 5' RACE reads in MiXCR, keeping a single row per CDR3 protein. The table has about 800,000 distinct CDR3 sequences, about 25% seen once. These data also formed part of another study, on T cells of mothers and their children.

The sample consisted of blood. These receptors all come from a boy between 10 and 17 years old in good health.

This chain uses TRBV10-2 with TRBJ2-7, with D possibly matching TRBD1 (6 bases). V shed 4 bases and J shed 0 bases, with 16 bases lying between them. The CDR3 totals 16 residues. From germline, CDR1 is WSHSY and CDR2 SAAADI. The CDR3 loop reads CASSVRDTLSSYEQYF. The DNA of the CDR3 is TGCGCCAGCAGTGTACGGGACACCTTGAGCTCCTACGAGCAGTACTTC.

The chain combines TRBV29-1 with TRBJ2-2, with D unclear. CDR3 length: 14 residues. Germline lookup yields CDR1 SQVTM and CDR2 ANQGSEA. V shed 4 bases and J shed 0 bases, with 9 bases lying between them. As DNA, the CDR3 is TGCAGCGTTGTTCTCTCCGCGAACACCGGGGAGCTGTTTTTT. This sequence encodes CSVVLSANTGELFF.

The table lists this clonotype with a few counts. V gene TRBV9 combines with J gene TRBJ1-3; D not certain. Germline CDR1 reads SGDLS; CDR2 reads YYNGEE. CDR3 size: 15 residues. Trimming shortened V by 0 bases and J by 1 base, and 8 bases separated the two germline ends. In DNA, the CDR3 is TGTGCCAGCAGCGTAGGGTCCGTTTCTGGAAACACCATATATTTT. Protein product: CASSVGSVSGNTIYF.

The V gene is TRBV27, the J gene TRBJ2-3; D is unresolved. The germline V gene encodes CDR1 MNHEY and CDR2 SMNVEV (reference sequence). The CDR3 has 13 amino acids. Trimming took 5 bases from V and 7 from J, leaving 13 bases between them. The CDR3 region has the DNA TGTGCCAGCAGTCCAAACCTGCCTCATACGCAGTATTTT. Encoded protein: CASSPNLPHTQYF.

This clonotype was found a few times. The chain is built from TRBV20-1 and TRBJ2-2; TRBD1 agrees at 8 bases. Germline V gene sequence: CDR1 DFQATT, CDR2 SNEGSKA (reference sequence). The CDR3 runs to 18 residues. The junction had 11 bases not matched to a gene; V was cut back by 1 base and J by 1 base. The chain's CDR3 is CSARAARFGTGNTGELFF. Written as DNA, the CDR3 is TGCAGTGCTAGAGCCGCCAGGTTCGGGACAGGGAACACCGGGGAGCTGTTTTTT.

The table lists this clonotype with many counts. The J gene is TRBJ2-7, the V gene TRBV28; TRBD2 agrees at 9 bases. This CDR3 region has 14 residues. The germline V gene has CDR1 MDHEN and CDR2 SYDVKM. V shed 6 bases, J shed 2 bases, and the junction held 5 bases outside the gene matches. CDR3 region: CASSLGGRAYEQYF. For the CDR3, the DNA is TGTGCCAGCAGCTTGGGCGGGAGGGCCTACGAGCAGTACTTC. Variable domain in full (rest from reference TRBV28 and TRBJ2-7): DVKVTQSSRYLVKRTGEKVFLECVQDMDHENMFWYRQDPGLGLRLIYFSYDVKMKEKGDIPEGYSVSREKKERFSLILESASTNQTSMYLCASSLGGRAYEQYFGPGTRLTVT.

The CDR3 sequence: CSVETGGGRTEAFF. The CDR3 nucleotides read TGCAGCGTTGAGACAGGGGGAGGTCGCACTGAAGCTTTCTTT. The gene calls are TRBV29-1 and TRBJ1-1; 9 bases match TRBD1. Germline assignment: CDR1 SQVTM and CDR2 ANQGSEA. The CDR3 consists of 14 residues. The junction had 6 bases not matched to a gene; V was cut back by 3 bases and J by 4 bases.

This clonotype was detected only a few times. This chain connects TRBV7-6 to TRBJ2-5; TRBD2 might be the D (5 bases). The germline gives CDR1 SGHVS, CDR2 FNYEAQ. V was cut by 1 base and J by 2 bases, with 11 bases left in between. The CDR3 covers 15 residues. DNA for the CDR3: TGTGCCAGCAGCTTAGTTTCCGGGGAGCAAGAGACCCAGTACTTC. Its translation: CASSLVSGEQETQYF.

A single count supports this clonotype. The chain carries TRBV5-1 and TRBJ2-7, with D hard to call. V was trimmed by 0 bases and J by 3 bases, leaving 13 bases between them. CDR1 and CDR2 (germline): SGHRS, YFSETQ. This CDR3 comprises 15 residues. CDR3: CASSLAAGEFYEQYF. The CDR3 nucleotides are TGCGCCAGCAGCTTGGCTGCAGGAGAATTCTACGAGCAGTACTTC.

This chain links TRBV24-1 with TRBJ2-1; 8 bases are shared with TRBD2. V was clipped by 1 base and J by 5 bases; unmatched bases: 3. The CDR3 covers 15 residues. CDR1 and CDR2 from the germline V gene are KGHDR and SFDVKD. The CDR3 region has the DNA TGTGCCACCAGTGATTTAGCGGGAGATCACAATGAGCAGTTCTTC. Amino acid sequence: CATSDLAGDHNEQFF.

The chain links TRBV7-9 to TRBJ1-6; the D gene is possibly TRBD1 (6 bases). Germline assignment: CDR1 SEHNR and CDR2 FQNEAQ (reference sequence). The V and J ends lost 5 bases and 7 bases respectively, with 15 bases between them. The CDR3 has 15 amino acids. The CDR3 here is CASSPQGEVNSPLHF. The CDR3, as DNA: TGTGCCAGCAGCCCACAGGGCGAGGTGAATTCACCCCTCCACTTT.

A few counts support this clonotype. J is TRBJ2-5 and V is TRBV5-4; 9 bases agree with TRBD2. The end of the DNA fits TRBJ2-1 better, so the J call may be wrong. CDR3 length: 15 residues. CDR1 is SGHNT and CDR2 is YYREEE in the germline V gene (reference sequence). The DNA of the CDR3 is TGTGCCAGCAGCGTTAGCGGGAGTTGGCCCAATGAGCAGTTCTTC. Translated: CASSVSGSWPNEQFF.

The chain links TRBV10-2 to TRBJ2-5; 8 positions match TRBD2. The J call may be faulty, since TRBJ2-7 better matches the DNA end. The germline V gene has CDR1 WSHSY and CDR2 SAAADI. The CDR3 is 15 residues long. CDR3 in amino acids: CASTLGPSGGYEQYF. The DNA of the CDR3 is TGCGCCAGCACGCTCGGTCCGAGCGGGGGATACGAGCAGTACTTC.

This clonotype was found once. V and J are TRBV20-1 and TRBJ2-5; TRBD2 might be the D (7 bases). The J call could be wrong; TRBJ2-7 is a better fit for the DNA end. Germline V lookup: CDR1 DFQATT, CDR2 SNEGSKA (reference sequence). The CDR3 contains 12 residues. For the CDR3, the DNA is TGCAGTGCAGGGGGGGAAACCTACGAGCAGTACTTC. Residues: CSAGGETYEQYF.

This clonotype was seen many times. The chain recombines TRBV10-3 with TRBJ2-3, with D unclear. Germline V gene sequence: CDR1 ENHRY, CDR2 SYGVKD. Trimming stripped 0 bases from V and 2 bases from J, with 6 bases between. The CDR3 spans 14 residues. In nucleotides, the CDR3 is TGTGCCATCAGTGAGTCGATGGACACAGATACGCAGTATTTT. It codes for CAISESMDTDTQYF.

J is TRBJ1-2 and V is TRBV28; TRBD1 aligns across 10 bases. The V gene end was trimmed by 5 bases and the J gene end by 5 bases; junction bases not matched to a gene: 8. This CDR3 has 15 amino acids. The germline V gene has CDR1 MDHEN and CDR2 SYDVKM. The CDR3 sequence: CASSPGGTGVYGYTF. CDR3 DNA: TGTGCCAGCAGTCCGGGGGGGACAGGGGTGTATGGCTACACCTTC.

This clonotype came up a few times. The chain combines TRBV29-1 with TRBJ2-1, with D perhaps given as TRBD1 or TRBD2 (6 bases each). Germline assignment: CDR1 SQVTM and CDR2 ANQGSEA. The V end lost 4 bases, the J end lost 0 bases, and 10 bases lay between the germline ends. CDR3 length: 14 amino acids. The CDR3 DNA reads as TGCAGCGTTGTAGCGGACAGCTCCTACAATGAGCAGTTCTTC. Residues: CSVVADSSYNEQFF.

This clonotype was recorded a few times. The V and J genes are TRBV19 and TRBJ1-1, with 9 bases identical to TRBD1. J gave up 6 bases and V 9 bases, and 8 bases lay outside the gene matches. Germline V lookup: CDR1 LNHDA, CDR2 SQIVND (reference sequence). CDR3 length: 13 amino acids. CDR3 DNA sequence: TGTGCCAGCGGACGGACAGGGGAATCTGAAGCTTTCTTT. It codes for CASGRTGESEAFF.

This chain uses TRBV11-1 with TRBJ2-4; TRBD2 is a possible D gene (5 bases). Germline assignment: CDR1 SGHAT and CDR2 FQDESV (reference sequence). This CDR3 region has 15 residues. Trimming removed 5 bases from V and 5 bases from J, with 16 bases in between. The CDR3 reads CASSPRPRGENIQYF. The CDR3 DNA reads TGTGCCAGCAGCCCACGCCCCCGGGGAGAAAACATTCAGTACTTC.

The chain carries TRBV2 and TRBJ2-5, with TRBD1 matching over 7 bases. The DNA end lines up better with TRBJ2-1; the J call may be wrong. CDR1 is SNHLY, CDR2 FYNNEI, per germline. The CDR3 has 16 amino acids. The CDR3: CAARDSILPTYNEQFF. The DNA of the CDR3 is TGTGCCGCCCGGGACAGCATCCTTCCGACCTACAATGAGCAGTTCTTC.

This clonotype was picked up a small number of times. This chain connects TRBV29-1 to TRBJ2-1; TRBD2 matches at 10 bases. This CDR3 comprises 15 residues. J gave up 0 bases and V 6 bases, and 5 bases lay outside the gene matches. Germline V CDR1 and CDR2: SQVTM, ANQGSEA. The CDR3 sequence: CSVDGTSDSYNEQFF. The CDR3 nucleotides are TGCAGCGTCGATGGGACTAGCGACTCCTACAATGAGCAGTTCTTC.

The chain is built from TRBV9 and TRBJ2-1; 12 bases align to TRBD2. Losses at the gene ends were 2 bases for V and 7 bases for J; bases not matched to a gene: 4. CDR1 is SGDLS, CDR2 YYNGEE, per germline. This CDR3 has 15 amino acids. CDR3 DNA: TGTGCCAGCAGCGTTCAGCTAGCGGGGGGGAATGAGCAGTTCTTC. Amino acid sequence: CASSVQLAGGNEQFF.

The chain carries TRBV4-3 and TRBJ1-1; maybe TRBD1 (5 bases). This CDR3 comprises 16 residues. The germline gives CDR1 LGHNA, CDR2 YSLEER. The V gene lost 0 bases and the J gene lost 1 base, with 12 bases spanning the gap. Written as DNA, the CDR3 is TGCGCCAGCAGCCAAGATTATAAGCAGGGGAACACTGAAGCTTTCTTT. Amino acid sequence: CASSQDYKQGNTEAFF.

This clonotype was found a few times. The CDR3 protein is CASSSWTGMNTEAFF. CDR3 bases: TGTGCCAGCAGTTCCTGGACGGGTATGAACACTGAAGCTTTCTTT. V gene TRBV6-5 combines with J gene TRBJ1-1; D unresolved. CDR3 length: 15 amino acids. The germline V and J ends were trimmed by 4 bases and 0 bases, with 12 bases remaining between them. Germline V gene sequence: CDR1 MNHEY, CDR2 SVGAGI.

This clonotype has just a few counts. The rearrangement uses TRBV5-1 and TRBJ2-5; 10 nucleotides align to TRBD1. In germline, CDR1 is SGHRS, CDR2 YFSETQ. J lost 5 bases, V lost 0 bases, and 4 bases had no gene match. The length of the CDR3 is 15 residues. DNA for the CDR3: TGCGCCAGCAGCTTGGCCGACAGGGGGCTGGAGACCCAGTACTTC. Protein sequence: CASSLADRGLETQYF. Filled out from reference TRBV5-1 and TRBJ2-5, the complete variable domain reads KAGVTQTPRYLIKTRGQQVTLSCSPISGHRSVSWYQQTPGQGLQFLFEYFSETQRNKGNFPGRFSGRQFSNSRSEMNVSTLELGDSALYLCASSLADRGLETQYFGPGTRLLVL.

This clonotype appeared many times. The chain combines TRBV6-1 with TRBJ2-7, with D perhaps matching TRBD1 (5 bases). CDR1 is MNHNS and CDR2 is SASEGT in the germline V gene. The CDR3 has 15 amino acids. V lost 0 bases to trimming and J lost 1 base, with 10 bases between them. CDR3 coding DNA: TGTGCCAGCAGTGAAGCGCAGGGCGGTTCCTACGAGCAGTACTTC. Protein product: CASSEAQGGSYEQYF.

The chain couples TRBV9 to TRBJ2-3; 14 bases are shared with TRBD2. The CDR3 contains 16 residues. CDR1 and CDR2 from the germline V gene are SGDLS and YYNGEE. Unmatched junction bases numbered 4, after V lost 3 bases and J lost 4 bases. CDR3 sequence: CASSGRLAGGPDTQYF. CDR3 DNA: TGTGCCAGCAGCGGCAGACTAGCGGGGGGGCCAGATACGCAGTATTTT.